The present TCR beta chain was sequenced within a study of immune evolution from preneoplasia to lung adenocarcinoma. Notes on the study in general: Normal lung had highest clonality; later lesions appeared denser, more diverse. Compared with EGFR-mutant or double wild-type lesions, KRAS-mutant nodules were more clonal.

In the case of this clone: As yet, its antigen is unknown.

The protocol was immunoSEQ multiplex PCR, while the TCRdb copy is restricted to in-frame clones and leaves out a portion. The repertoire holds about 6,300 clones, with roughly 88% as singletons. Losses at the gene ends were 5 bases for V and 9 bases for J; bases not matched to a gene: 9. Germline V gene lookup returns CDR1 SEHNR and CDR2 FQNEAQ (reference sequence). This CDR3 is 14 amino acids long. Histologic diagnosis was independently verified by two lung pathologists. V usage is TRBV7-9 and J usage is TRBJ2-1; 8 bases match TRBD2. This TCR came from a donor of 70 years or more with lung adenocarcinoma. Sequences were obtained from FFPE lung adenocarcinoma in situ tissue. The CDR3: CASSLVGGGAEQFF. The CDR3 coding sequence is TGTGCCAGCAGCCTCGTCGGGGGGGGCGCTGAGCAGTTCTTC.